Sequencing of this T cell receptor (beta chain) was carried out in a study of beta chain features in type 1 diabetes. This CDR3 spans 13 amino acids. Trimming pared 6 bases from V and 2 bases from J, leaving 10 bases between. Germline V CDR1 and CDR2: MDHEN, SYDVKM. Isolated RNA was reverse transcribed in full, so expressed TCRB transcripts were sequenced. Sequencing used immunoSEQ multiplex PCR; TCRdb keeps in-frame clones, though not all of them. The data show 200,000 to 300,000 clones, more than 65% seen once. This clonotype was obtained from a man aged 25 to 40 in good health. This chain links TRBV28 with TRBJ2-5; possibly TRBD2 for D (5 bases). The sequencing input was naive CD4+ T cells from blood. The CDR3 region has the DNA TGTGCCAGCAGATTCCGGGGACAAGAGACCCAGTACTTC. Translating it yields CASRFRGQETQYF.